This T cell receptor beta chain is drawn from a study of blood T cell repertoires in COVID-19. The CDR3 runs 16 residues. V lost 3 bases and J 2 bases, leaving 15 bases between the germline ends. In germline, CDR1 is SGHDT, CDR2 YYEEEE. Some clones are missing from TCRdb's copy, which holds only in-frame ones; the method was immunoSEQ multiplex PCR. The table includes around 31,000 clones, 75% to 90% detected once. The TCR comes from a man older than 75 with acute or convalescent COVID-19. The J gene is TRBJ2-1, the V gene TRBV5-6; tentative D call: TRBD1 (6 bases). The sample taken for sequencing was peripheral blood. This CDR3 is CASSSYAGATYNEQFF. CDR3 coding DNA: TGTGCCAGCAGCTCCTACGCAGGGGCAACCTACAATGAGCAGTTCTTC.